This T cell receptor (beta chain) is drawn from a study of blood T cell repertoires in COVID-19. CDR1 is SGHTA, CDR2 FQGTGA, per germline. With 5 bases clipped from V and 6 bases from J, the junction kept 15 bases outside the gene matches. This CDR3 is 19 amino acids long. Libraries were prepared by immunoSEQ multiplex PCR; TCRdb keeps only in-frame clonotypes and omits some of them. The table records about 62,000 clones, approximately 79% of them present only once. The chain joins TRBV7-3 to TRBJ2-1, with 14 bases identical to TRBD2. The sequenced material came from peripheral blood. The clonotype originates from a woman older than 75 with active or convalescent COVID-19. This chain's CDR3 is CASSLISPGLAGVPNEQFF. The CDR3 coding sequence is TGTGCCAGCAGCCTCATTTCCCCGGGACTAGCGGGGGTACCCAATGAGCAGTTCTTC.